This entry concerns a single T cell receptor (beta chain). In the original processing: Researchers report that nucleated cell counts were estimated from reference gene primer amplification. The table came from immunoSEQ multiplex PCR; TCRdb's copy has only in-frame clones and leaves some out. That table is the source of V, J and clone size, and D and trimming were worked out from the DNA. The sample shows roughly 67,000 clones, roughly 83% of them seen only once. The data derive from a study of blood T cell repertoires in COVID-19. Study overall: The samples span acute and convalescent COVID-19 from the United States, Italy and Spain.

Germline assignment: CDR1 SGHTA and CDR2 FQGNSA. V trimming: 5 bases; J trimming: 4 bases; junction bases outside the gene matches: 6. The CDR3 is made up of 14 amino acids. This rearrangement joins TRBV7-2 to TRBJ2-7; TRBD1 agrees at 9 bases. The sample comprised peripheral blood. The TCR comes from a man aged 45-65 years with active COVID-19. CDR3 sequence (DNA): TGTGCCAGCAGCACCTGGACAGGGGCGTACGAGCAGTACTTC. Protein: CASSTWTGAYEQYF.